This T cell receptor beta chain was found in a study of T cell responses to AZD1222 COVID-19 vaccine. Study results and limitations: The study identified only a handful of AZD1222 recipients as seropositive at baseline. Donors were chiefly white British, with a greater number of females, and clonal diversity was perhaps underestimated.

Germline V gene data show CDR1 as LGHNA and CDR2 as YSLEER. The CDR3 covers 15 residues. Unmatched junction bases numbered 9, after V lost 3 bases and J lost 5 bases. Only in-frame clones appear in the TCRdb table, and some are missing; sequencing was by immunoSEQ multiplex PCR. Of 95,000 to 150,000 clones listed, approximately 94% are singletons. With respect to this clone: As yet, its antigen is unknown.

This receptor was identified in an adult who received the AZD1222 COVID-19 vaccine. Sequenced material: peripheral blood, taken 28 days after the second AZD1222 dose. This rearrangement joins TRBV4-3 to TRBJ2-5, with 7 bases lining up with TRBD1. CDR3 sequence reads: CASSHTGQYGETQYF. CDR3 sequence (DNA): TGCGCCAGCAGCCACACGGGACAGTACGGCGAGACCCAGTACTTC.